This TCR beta chain stems from a study of CD8+CD57+ T cells in acquired aplastic anemia (dated by TCRdb to 2016 to 2019). About the full investigation: A mean of approximately 3 ug of DNA, ranging from roughly 0.2 to 30 ug, was extracted from sorted CD4+ and CD8+ cells. CD8+CD57+ expansion was defined as a frequency above the mean frequency observed in healthy subjects. The full study reports these points: Although 25 to 30 CD8+ CDR3 sequences were shared by patients and controls, these sequences appeared highly expressed in patients and within the immunodominant clones of patients. CD8+ Simpson's diversity did not differ significantly between patients and healthy controls (P=0.060).

This clonotype was found a few times. It has no known antigen specificity. Base qualities were left out, and no much larger clone turns up one base away. Patients chosen for sequencing had shown expansion of CD8+CD57+ cells by flow cytometry. Severe acquired aplastic anemia was diagnosed in all patients according to International Study of Aplastic Anemia and Agranulocytosis and Camitta criteria. Patients had received no therapy at the time of blood sampling. In the study, sorted CD4+ and CD8+ blood T cells from patients with severe aplastic anemia and from healthy subjects underwent deep sequencing of TCR repertoires. Patients were enrolled under clinicaltrials.gov protocols 00001620, 01623167, 00001397, 00071045, 00081523 and 00961064 in the USA. Ficoll-Paque density gradient centrifugation was used to isolate peripheral blood mononuclear cells. CD4+ and CD8+ T cells were sorted by FACS or magnetic beads before DNA extraction.

Profiling of TCR beta VDJ combinations and CDR3 sequences used genomic DNA as the template. TCR repertoire sequencing was run on an Illumina HiSeq 2000. The authors' pipeline ran thus. Repertoire assessment relied on Simpson's diversity index, CDR3 size and DJ length profiles, and TRBV/TRBJ rearrangement plots. The immunodominant clone was defined as the most abundant DNA sequence in deep sequencing data. CDR3 amino acid sequences were screened for sharing across subjects and were compared with published repertoires and the VDJdb database. Clones were called with MiXCR by TCRdb after fastp trimmed the public reads at Q25, and only in-frame beta chains were retained. Under each unique CDR3 protein, matching rows form one entry showing the most common genes and DNA. The authors' filters were not applied to this entry. This sample holds just over 450,000 distinct CDR3 sequences; more than 25% were observed only once. The leading ten clones occupy around 0.82% of the sample.

Clipping removes 5 bases from V and 6 bases from J, with 12 as the unmatched junction base count. The CDR3 runs 15 amino acids, cysteine and phenylalanine included. Left in the record is the CDR3 DNA by itself, 45 bases read in frame from the first base. The germline V gene supplies CDR1 MNHNS and CDR2 SASEGT. The chain joins TRBV6-1 to TRBJ1-1, with TRBD1 matching 7 junction bases. The specimen sequenced was sorted CD4+, CD8+, or CD8+CD57+ T cells (not recorded which) from PBMCs. This receptor was obtained from a human donor with aplastic anemia. This receptor has the CDR3 CASSTLTGLVSEAFF. In nucleotide form, the sequence is TGTGCCAGCAGTACCCTGACAGGGCTAGTGTCTGAAGCTTTCTTT.